This is a list of T cell receptor beta chains from one sample in a study of PD-L1 blockade in urothelial cancer. TCRdb keeps only in-frame clones here, not all; method: immunoSEQ multiplex PCR. The sample consists of some 97,000 clones, about 90% of them appearing once. The sequencing here drew on PBMCs, taken around atezolizumab (anti-PD-L1) treatment. These receptors were taken from a woman at least 80 years old with urothelial cancer. CDR3s include the opening cysteine and the closing phenylalanine or tryptophan. D genes are given only for firm matches. Only part of the rows carry a size: once, few, many, or a class if the clone is expanded.

d_gene: TRBD1; abundance: .; v_gene: TRBV18; j_gene: TRBJ2-2; CDR3aa: CASSLSGQITGELFF; CDR3nt: TGTGCCAGCTCACTTTCGGGACAGATCACCGGGGAGCTGTTTTTT
d_gene: .; abundance: few; v_gene: TRBV29-1; j_gene: TRBJ2-5; CDR3aa: CSVGVPSASQETQYF; CDR3nt: TGCAGCGTTGGGGTTCCTAGCGCGAGCCAAGAGACCCAGTACTTC
d_gene: .; abundance: .; v_gene: TRBV10-3; j_gene: TRBJ1-1; CDR3aa: CAISESGGMNTEAFF; CDR3nt: TGTGCCATCAGTGAGTCAGGCGGCATGAACACTGAAGCTTTCTTT
d_gene: .; abundance: .; v_gene: TRBV20-1; j_gene: TRBJ2-7; CDR3aa: CSVRGFKQYF; CDR3nt: TGCAGTGTTCGCGGGTTCAAGCAGTACTTC
d_gene: TRBD1; abundance: .; v_gene: TRBV7-9; j_gene: TRBJ1-2; CDR3aa: CASSSRDRESYGYTF; CDR3nt: TGTGCCAGCAGCTCCAGGGACAGGGAGAGCTATGGCTACACCTTC
d_gene: TRBD2; abundance: .; v_gene: TRBV7-2; j_gene: TRBJ2-7; CDR3aa: CASSRGGTSYEQYF; CDR3nt: TGTGCCAGCAGCCGGGGGGGCACCTCCTACGAGCAGTACTTC
d_gene: TRBD1; abundance: .; v_gene: TRBV28; j_gene: TRBJ2-5; CDR3aa: CASSLSSPGQGSETQYF; CDR3nt: TGTGCCAGCAGTTTGTCTAGCCCGGGACAGGGGTCAGAGACCCAGTACTTC
d_gene: .; abundance: .; v_gene: TRBV6-4; j_gene: TRBJ2-5; CDR3aa: CASSASAARQETQYF; CDR3nt: TGTGCCAGCAGCGCCTCAGCGGCACGCCAAGAGACCCAGTACTTC
d_gene: TRBD2; abundance: .; v_gene: TRBV2; j_gene: TRBJ2-7; CDR3aa: CASSEGRTSATYEQYF; CDR3nt: TGTGCCAGCAGTGAAGGGAGGACTAGCGCAACCTACGAGCAGTACTTC
d_gene: TRBD2; abundance: once; v_gene: TRBV9; j_gene: TRBJ2-1; CDR3aa: CASSVASGLAGSEQFF; CDR3nt: TGTGCCAGCAGCGTAGCCTCAGGACTAGCGGGTAGTGAGCAGTTCTTC
d_gene: .; abundance: few; v_gene: TRBV5-1; j_gene: TRBJ1-5; CDR3aa: CASSPDSLNQPQHF; CDR3nt: TGCGCCAGCAGCCCTGACAGTCTGAATCAGCCCCAGCATTTT
d_gene: .; abundance: .; v_gene: TRBV7-7; j_gene: TRBJ2-7; CDR3aa: CASSTTPSSSYEQYF; CDR3nt: TGTGCCAGCAGCACGACTCCCTCAAGCTCCTACGAGCAGTACTTC
d_gene: TRBD2; abundance: .; v_gene: TRBV25-1; j_gene: TRBJ2-3; CDR3aa: CASSEYGGGPADTQYF; CDR3nt: TGTGCCAGCAGTGAATATGGGGGAGGGCCTGCAGATACGCAGTATTTT
d_gene: TRBD2; abundance: once; v_gene: TRBV19; j_gene: TRBJ2-1; CDR3aa: CTSSTPRTRGSREQFF; CDR3nt: TGTACCAGTAGTACTCCCCGGACTAGAGGCTCGAGAGAGCAGTTCTTC
d_gene: TRBD1; abundance: .; v_gene: TRBV19; j_gene: TRBJ1-1; CDR3aa: CASSIGGGADTEAFF; CDR3nt: TGTGCCAGTAGTATTGGAGGGGGCGCCGACACTGAAGCTTTCTTT
d_gene: TRBD2; abundance: .; v_gene: TRBV18; j_gene: TRBJ2-1; CDR3aa: CASSPPGLAHNEQFF; CDR3nt: TGTGCCAGCTCACCACCGGGACTAGCGCACAATGAGCAGTTCTTC
d_gene: TRBD1; abundance: .; v_gene: TRBV11-3; j_gene: TRBJ2-7; CDR3aa: CASSPGGTGSYEQYF; CDR3nt: TGTGCCAGCAGCCCCGGGGGGACAGGGTCCTACGAGCAGTACTTC
d_gene: .; abundance: .; v_gene: TRBV9; j_gene: TRBJ2-7; CDR3aa: CASSVAPGGEQYF; CDR3nt: TGTGCCAGCAGCGTAGCTCCCGGGGGAGAGCAGTACTTC
d_gene: .; abundance: .; v_gene: TRBV2; j_gene: TRBJ1-2; CDR3aa: CASSETNSRNGYTF; CDR3nt: TGTGCCAGCAGTGAAACCAACTCCAGGAATGGCTACACCTTC
d_gene: TRBD1; abundance: .; v_gene: TRBV9; j_gene: TRBJ1-5; CDR3aa: CASSAGQGFNQPQHF; CDR3nt: TGTGCCAGCAGCGCGGGACAGGGGTTTAATCAGCCCCAGCATTTT
d_gene: TRBD2; abundance: few; v_gene: TRBV5-4; j_gene: TRBJ2-5; CDR3aa: CASSSGLAGDSWETQYF; CDR3nt: TGTGCCAGCAGCTCCGGACTAGCGGGAGACTCATGGGAGACCCAGTACTTC
d_gene: TRBD2; abundance: .; v_gene: TRBV6-1; j_gene: TRBJ2-7; CDR3aa: CASIPTSGSYEQYF; CDR3nt: TGTGCCAGCATCCCGACTAGCGGCTCCTACGAGCAGTACTTC
d_gene: TRBD2; abundance: .; v_gene: TRBV7-9; j_gene: TRBJ2-7; CDR3aa: CASSLVREAEQYF; CDR3nt: TGTGCCAGCAGCTTAGTACGGGAGGCCGAGCAGTACTTC
d_gene: TRBD1; abundance: .; v_gene: TRBV5-1; j_gene: TRBJ1-1; CDR3aa: CASSPGQGQGSTEAFF; CDR3nt: TGCGCCAGCAGCCCGGGACAGGGGCAAGGTAGCACTGAAGCTTTCTTT
d_gene: TRBD1; abundance: .; v_gene: TRBV11-2; j_gene: TRBJ1-1; CDR3aa: CASSLTGGRAEAFF; CDR3nt: TGTGCCAGCAGCTTAACAGGGGGCAGGGCTGAAGCTTTCTTT
d_gene: .; abundance: .; v_gene: TRBV28; j_gene: TRBJ2-7; CDR3aa: CASRQQGRGSYEQYF; CDR3nt: TGTGCCAGCAGACAACAAGGAAGGGGCTCCTACGAGCAGTACTTC
d_gene: TRBD1; abundance: .; v_gene: TRBV19; j_gene: TRBJ2-7; CDR3aa: CASSANLQGDEQYF; CDR3nt: TGTGCCAGTAGTGCAAACCTACAGGGGGACGAGCAGTACTTC
d_gene: .; abundance: .; v_gene: TRBV6-4; j_gene: TRBJ2-2; CDR3aa: CASANFPGDNTGELFF; CDR3nt: TGTGCCAGCGCGAACTTCCCGGGAGATAACACCGGGGAGCTGTTTTTT
d_gene: TRBD1; abundance: .; v_gene: TRBV28; j_gene: TRBJ2-7; CDR3aa: CASSTGQGGFFEQYF; CDR3nt: TGTGCCAGCAGTACAGGACAGGGAGGTTTCTTCGAGCAGTACTTC
d_gene: TRBD1; abundance: .; v_gene: TRBV2; j_gene: TRBJ1-5; CDR3aa: CASSPGTGGNQPQHF; CDR3nt: TGTGCCAGCAGTCCAGGGACAGGGGGCAATCAGCCCCAGCATTTT
d_gene: .; abundance: .; v_gene: TRBV4-2; j_gene: TRBJ1-3; CDR3aa: CASSQEGGTRNTIYF; CDR3nt: TGTGCCAGCAGCCAAGAGGGAGGGACGAGAAACACCATATATTTT
d_gene: .; abundance: .; v_gene: TRBV2; j_gene: TRBJ2-3; CDR3aa: CASSEDRATDTQYF; CDR3nt: TGTGCCAGCAGTGAAGACAGGGCCACAGATACGCAGTATTTT
d_gene: .; abundance: .; v_gene: TRBV7-2; j_gene: TRBJ1-1; CDR3aa: CASSFQGQTEAFF; CDR3nt: TGTGCCAGCAGCTTCCAAGGACAGACTGAAGCTTTCTTT
d_gene: .; abundance: .; v_gene: TRBV4-2; j_gene: TRBJ2-5; CDR3aa: CASSQVSSQETQYF; CDR3nt: TGTGCCAGCAGCCAAGTTTCTTCCCAAGAGACCCAGTACTTC
d_gene: TRBD1; abundance: .; v_gene: TRBV15; j_gene: TRBJ1-1; CDR3aa: CATSRVKDRGYTEAFF; CDR3nt: TGTGCCACCAGCAGAGTAAAGGACAGGGGGTACACTGAAGCTTTCTTT
d_gene: TRBD2; abundance: .; v_gene: TRBV12-5; j_gene: TRBJ2-3; CDR3aa: CASARTSGPTDTQYF; CDR3nt: TGTGCTAGTGCACGGACTAGCGGCCCCACAGATACGCAGTATTTT